Listed below are T cell receptor beta chains from one sample, sequenced in a study of a mutant IDH1 vaccine in newly diagnosed glioma. These receptors lack a known antigen. Sequencing used immunoSEQ multiplex PCR; TCRdb keeps in-frame clones, though not all of them. The table has about 60,000 clones, 65% to 85% seen once; the top ten hold 9% to 10%. This sample comprised PBMCs, obtained from a glioma patient whose treatment included an IDH1 peptide vaccine. Receptor source: a woman aged 45-59 years with glioma. Each CDR3 is given with its conserved first and last residue. The order of the fields is clone size, V gene, J gene, D gene, CDR3 DNA, CDR3 protein. A D gene is named only where the DNA matches it firmly. The size entry is marked missing in some rows and otherwise reads once, few, many or a size class.

-	TRBV19	TRBJ1-1	-	TGTGCCAGTAGTATCGGGCAGCCCAACACTGAAGCTTTCTTT	CASSIGQPNTEAFF
few	TRBV5-1	TRBJ1-2	-	TGCGCCAGCAGCTTCGGGGGGTCTCAGAACTATGGCTACACCTTC	CASSFGGSQNYGYTF
-	TRBV7-9	TRBJ1-1	-	TGTGCCAGCAGCTTGGTCGACACTGAAGCTTTCTTT	CASSLVDTEAFF
-	TRBV7-9	TRBJ1-2	-	TGTGCCAGCGCCGACCTTAACTATGGCTACACCTTC	CASADLNYGYTF
-	TRBV4-1	TRBJ2-2	-	TGCGCCAGCAGCCGAACTCCCGGGGCTCACGATACCGGAGAGCTGTTTTTT	CASSRTPGAHDTGELFF
-	TRBV4-3	TRBJ1-1	-	TGCGCCAGCAGCCAAGATGGAGAAGAGAACACTGAAGCTTTCTTT	CASSQDGEENTEAFF
-	TRBV9	TRBJ1-2	TRBD1	TGTGCCAGCAGCGGAAGGGACAGGGGTAACTATGGCTACACCTTC	CASSGRDRGNYGYTF
-	TRBV2	TRBJ2-7	-	TGTGCCAGCAGTGTTGGGGGCGACGAGCAGTACTTC	CASSVGGDEQYF
-	TRBV10-3	TRBJ2-3	-	TGTGCCATCAGTGGGACGGGGTCAGGGACAGATACGCAGTATTTT	CAISGTGSGTDTQYF
-	TRBV6-5	TRBJ1-3	-	TGTGCCAGCAAGGCAGCCCAATCCTCTGGAAACACCATATATTTT	CASKAAQSSGNTIYF
-	TRBV27	TRBJ1-1	-	TGTGCCAGCAGCCCCATACCGGCCAACACTGAAGCTTTCTTT	CASSPIPANTEAFF
few	TRBV11-2	TRBJ1-1	-	TGTGCCAGCAGCTTAGATCGAAGTGAAGCTTTCTTT	CASSLDRSEAFF
-	TRBV6-1	TRBJ1-5	-	TGTGCCAGCAGTGAAATGAATCAGCCCCAGCATTTT	CASSEMNQPQHF
few	TRBV7-9	TRBJ2-2	-	TGTGCCAGCAGCTCCGGGGAACCGGGAGGGGAGCTGTTTTTT	CASSSGEPGGELFF
-	TRBV21-1	TRBJ2-7	-	TGTGCCAGCAGCAGAGGACTAGCGGGGCGGTACGAGCAGTACTTC	CASSRGLAGRYEQYF
-	TRBV2	TRBJ1-1	TRBD1	TGTGCCAGCAGTGAAGAGAGGACAGGGGCGAACACTGAAGCTTTCTTT	CASSEERTGANTEAFF
-	TRBV5-1	TRBJ2-7	TRBD2	TGCGCCAGCACAAGCGGGAGCTCCTACGAGCAGTACTTC	CASTSGSSYEQYF
-	TRBV28	TRBJ1-2	-	TGTGCCAGCAGTTTGGGTCGGTCGGACTATGGCTACACCTTC	CASSLGRSDYGYTF
-	TRBV19	TRBJ2-2	-	TGTGCCAGTAGTATAGATAGGGAGAGCGGGGAGCTGTTTTTT	CASSIDRESGELFF
-	TRBV6-5	TRBJ2-7	TRBD1	TGTGCCAGCAGGCCACTGGGACAGAGCTACGAGCAGTACTTC	CASRPLGQSYEQYF
-	TRBV4-1	TRBJ1-6	TRBD1	TGCGCCAGCAGCCAAAGTCGGGGACAGGGGACCGATAATTCACCCCTCCACTTT	CASSQSRGQGTDNSPLHF
once	TRBV9	TRBJ2-2	-	TGTGCCAGCAGCGTAGAGCCTAGCCACACCGGGGAGCTGTTTTTT	CASSVEPSHTGELFF
-	TRBV9	TRBJ1-5	-	TGTGCCAGCAGCGTAGCAGGGGCACTTAATCAGCCCCAGCATTTT	CASSVAGALNQPQHF
-	TRBV6-1	TRBJ2-7	TRBD2	TGTGCCAGCAGTGTGTCCGGGACTAGCGAGGAGCTTGCCTACGAGCAGTACTTC	CASSVSGTSEELAYEQYF
once	TRBV6-1	TRBJ1-5	-	TGTGCCAGCAGTGAAATAGATGGTGGGGGGGGTCAGCCCCAGCATTTT	CASSEIDGGGGQPQHF
few	TRBV27	TRBJ1-6	-	TGTGCCAGCAGTTTATCGCACCAGGGCGAGACACCCCTCCACTTT	CASSLSHQGETPLHF
-	TRBV19	TRBJ2-7	-	TGTGCCACCGGACAGTTCTACGAGCAGTACTTC	CATGQFYEQYF
once	TRBV7-8	TRBJ2-2	-	TGTGCCAGCAGCCGTTTGCTCCACGTACAGGGTGGCACCGGGGAGCTGTTTTTT	CASSRLLHVQGGTGELFF
few	TRBV2	TRBJ1-1	-	TGTGCCAGCAGGGGAGGGGTTTCTACTGAAGCTTTCTTT	CASRGGVSTEAFF
few	TRBV7-9	TRBJ1-1	-	TGTGCCAGCAGCGGGCAGGCGAACACTGAAGCTTTCTTT	CASSGQANTEAFF
-	TRBV6-5	TRBJ1-6	-	TGTGCCAGCAGAAGTTGGCGGACCAATTCACCCCTCCACTTT	CASRSWRTNSPLHF
-	TRBV12-5	TRBJ2-7	-	TGTGCTAGTGGTTTCGACAGTACCTACGAGCAGTACTTC	CASGFDSTYEQYF
-	TRBV5-5	TRBJ1-4	-	TGTGCCAGCAGCTTGGGCTCGGTCCTCAATGAAAAACTGTTTTTT	CASSLGSVLNEKLFF
once	TRBV6-5	TRBJ2-7	TRBD2	TGTGCCAGCAGTTACTCGGCGGGGGGCTTCTACGAGCAGTACTTC	CASSYSAGGFYEQYF
-	TRBV19	TRBJ2-3	TRBD1	TGTGCCAGTAGTATTACAGGGGGCGCGAGCACAGATACGCAGTATTTT	CASSITGGASTDTQYF
-	TRBV15	TRBJ1-1	-	TGTGCCACCAGCGATGCTCGGTACACTGAAGCTTTCTTT	CATSDARYTEAFF
-	TRBV4-1	TRBJ1-5	-	TGCGCCAGCAGCCAAGATCTAAACCGGGACAAATATCCTCATAGCAATCAGCCCCAGCATTTT	CASSQDLNRDKYPHSNQPQHF
-	TRBV7-9	TRBJ1-2	-	TGTGCCAGCAGCTTAGCGTCAGAGTGGGGCTACACCTTC	CASSLASEWGYTF
few	TRBV5-1	TRBJ1-4	TRBD1	TGCGCCAGCAGCCCCGGGACAGGAGGTGAAAAACTGTTTTTT	CASSPGTGGEKLFF
once	TRBV18	TRBJ2-7	-	TGTGCCAGCTCACCTCCTACGTCCTACGAGCAGTACTTC	CASSPPTSYEQYF
once	TRBV11-2	TRBJ2-3	-	TGTGCCAGCAGCTCAAAGTACAGGGATGCAGATACGCAGTATTTT	CASSSKYRDADTQYF
-	TRBV7-6	TRBJ1-4	-	TGTGCCAGCAGCTACCGGGGGGCAACTAATGAAAAACTGTTTTTT	CASSYRGATNEKLFF
-	TRBV9	TRBJ2-1	TRBD2	TGTGCCAGCAGCGTCGGACTGGCTAGCGGGGGGCCTTACAATGAGCAGTTCTTC	CASSVGLASGGPYNEQFF
-	TRBV5-4	TRBJ2-7	-	TGTGCCAGCAGCTTAACCGGGACGGGCTCCTACGAGCAGTACTTC	CASSLTGTGSYEQYF
-	TRBV18	TRBJ2-2	-	TGTGCCAGCTCACCACTAGGGGGAAGGGACACCGGGGAGCTGTTTTTT	CASSPLGGRDTGELFF
-	TRBV19	TRBJ1-1	-	TGTGCCAGTAGTATAGATTTGGAAGCTTTCTTT	CASSIDLEAFF
-	TRBV5-6	TRBJ1-1	TRBD1	TGTGCCAGCAGCCTCCGGACAGGGCAGGTCACTGAAGCTTTCTTT	CASSLRTGQVTEAFF
-	TRBV5-6	TRBJ1-1	-	TGTGCCAGCAGCTTAGGGGTGAACACTGAAGCTTTCTTT	CASSLGVNTEAFF
-	TRBV5-1	TRBJ2-5	TRBD2	TGCGCCAGCAGCCCCCAGGACGCGTCCGGGGGGGCAGAGACCCAGTACTTC	CASSPQDASGGAETQYF
few	TRBV15	TRBJ1-1	-	TGTGCCACCAGACACAGGAGGGTTACTGAAGCTTTCTTT	CATRHRRVTEAFF
-	TRBV7-9	TRBJ2-2	-	TGTGCCAGCAGCGGTTCCGACAGGGCCGGGGGTCCGAACACCGGGGAGCTGTTTTTT	CASSGSDRAGGPNTGELFF
-	TRBV20-1	TRBJ2-1	-	TGCAGTGCTAGTTTCAACAATGAGCAGTTCTTC	CSASFNNEQFF
once	TRBV27	TRBJ2-1	-	TGTGCCACCGGACTCTCCTACAATGAGCAGTTCTTC	CATGLSYNEQFF
-	TRBV4-1	TRBJ2-7	TRBD2	TGCGCCAGCAGCCAAGATCAGGTCGCGGGGGGGTCCTACGAGCAGTACTTC	CASSQDQVAGGSYEQYF
-	TRBV6-1	TRBJ2-7	-	TGTGCCAGCAGTGAATATACAGGGCGCCGCTACGAGCAGTACTTC	CASSEYTGRRYEQYF
-	TRBV5-8	TRBJ1-1	-	TGTGCCAGCAGCTTGAGCATCTCGAACACTGAAGCTTTCTTT	CASSLSISNTEAFF
-	TRBV5-1	TRBJ1-1	-	TGCGCCAGCAGCTTGGGGGTGGCAGATATGAACACTGAAGCTTTCTTT	CASSLGVADMNTEAFF